Described below is a single TCR beta chain sequence and its context. The data were obtained in a study of blood T cell repertoires in COVID-19. Looked up from germline, CDR1 is SGHTA and CDR2 is FQGNSA. The CDR3 length is 17 residues. V lost 5 bases and J 0 bases, leaving 14 bases between the germline ends. The repertoire was sequenced with immunoSEQ multiplex PCR; TCRdb's copy has only in-frame clones and lacks some. The data show about 200,000 clones, around nine tenths seen once. Sequenced material: peripheral blood. This TCR was recovered from a man aged 60 to 75 who had recovered from COVID-19. The chain employs TRBV7-2 and TRBJ1-6; weak D call: TRBD1 (5 bases). The CDR3 nucleotides read TGTGCCAGCAGCCAGGGCCCAGCAGCCTCCTATAATTCACCCCTCCACTTT. Translation: CASSQGPAASYNSPLHF. Complete variable domain (other parts from reference TRBV7-2 and TRBJ1-6): GAGVSQSPSNKVTEKGKDVELRCDPISGHTALYWYRQSLGQGLEFLIYFQGNSAPDKSGLPSDRFSAERTGGSVSTLTIQRTQQEDSAVYLCASSQGPAASYNSPLHFGNGTRLTVT.